This T cell receptor beta chain stems from a study of blood T cells in healthy people across ages (dated by TCRdb to about 2015). Broadly, across the study: In model experiments, template switching captured about one uniquely barcoded TCR beta cDNA molecule for every two T cells. The study measured age-related changes in TCR beta repertoire diversity using deep sequencing normalized with unique cDNA molecular identifiers. The donors were split into four age groups: young (average 16 years), middle-aged (39), aged (roughly 65) and long-lived (roughly 80). Donors of different ages were randomly distributed across sequencing lanes to avoid experimental bias. For two donors (one aged 18 to 30 and one aged 80 or older), the study analyzed two additional independent replicas of 1 million unique cDNA reads from the same blood draw.

Results the study describes overall, beyond this receptor: The CMV infection status of donors was not known, potentially confounding age-related changes in expanded clonotypes. Estimates of total diversity based on one million sequenced T cells were considered lower bounds and underestimates. As age increased, observed TCR beta diversity per million T cells dropped in a roughly linear way, and a significant reduction was already evident by age 40. A strong correlation was found between observed TCR beta diversity and the percentage of naive T cells measured by flow cytometry. Compared with the aged group, the long-lived group had more naive CD4+ T cells, fewer expanded clones and increased TCR diversity, suggesting age selection. Conclusive comparison of naive and antigen-experienced compartments was prevented by the profiling of bulk unsorted PBMCs.

Systemically healthy Caucasian individuals from Russia, around 39 in total and aged about 6 to 95 years, were included as donors. Roughly 9.5 milliliters of peripheral blood were drawn from each donor into EDTA-treated Vacutainer tubes. Ficoll-Paque density-gradient centrifugation was used to isolate PBMCs, with at least 6 million per sample. Trizol reagent was used to extract total RNA from PBMCs, with at least 5 micrograms per sample. Naive CD45RAhigh/CD27high T cell percentages were measured by flow cytometry on a PBMC aliquot from every donor. Preparation of the library involved 5' RACE. The sequencer was an Illumina HiSeq 2500. The second PCR ran for roughly 7 to 12 cycles and used a J-beta primer mix along with a sample-barcoded 5' primer. Each TCR beta cDNA molecule received a unique molecular identifier from a template-switch 5' adaptor carrying 12 random nucleotides. At least 2.5 million CDR3-containing paired-end reads were obtained from each sample. All of the RNA was converted into first-strand cDNA using the Mint cDNA synthesis kit, with a TRBC-specific oligonucleotide serving as the primer. Following uracil-DNA glycosylase treatment, a first 18-cycle PCR with universal primers M1SS and BC2_uni_R was performed on all cDNA. Per the authors' processing: For normalization, 1 million high-quality reads, each with a distinct molecular identifier, were randomly selected from each sample. Reads with shared molecular identifiers were discarded instead of being binned into consensus sequences. MiTCR, set to a Q25 quality threshold and the strictest error-elimination algorithm, was used for CDR3 identification, clonotype clustering and error correction. Lower-bound total TCR beta diversity was estimated with a nonparametric unseen species model using Euler transformation. TCRdb ran its own pipeline on the public reads, namely fastp trimming at Q25 and MiXCR clone calling, and kept in-frame beta chains. When rows share a CDR3 protein, they turn into one entry using the most common DNA and genes. TCRdb assigned the V and J calls; the authors' analysis was not used. The sample yields 650,000 to 1,000,000 distinct CDR3 sequences; under 40% were counted once. The ten biggest clones cover about an eighth of the sample.

The CDR3 goes from the cysteine to the phenylalanine over 12 residues. Just CDR3 DNA is preserved here, 36 bases in frame from base 1. Between the V and J ends, shortened by 4 bases and 4 bases respectively, the junction contains 10 bases. CDR1 and CDR2 were assigned from the germline V gene as SQVTM and ANQGSEA. As to this clonotype: What this receptor recognizes is not known. No base-level quality is on record; no much larger clone is a single base apart.

The sequence links TRBV29-1 to TRBJ1-1, and possibly TRBD1, on 6 matching bases. The sequenced sample was blood. This receptor was obtained from a young man in good health. The DNA reads TGCAGCGTTGTTTTCAGGGGCACTGAAGCTTTCTTT. Translated, it gives CSVVFRGTEAFF.